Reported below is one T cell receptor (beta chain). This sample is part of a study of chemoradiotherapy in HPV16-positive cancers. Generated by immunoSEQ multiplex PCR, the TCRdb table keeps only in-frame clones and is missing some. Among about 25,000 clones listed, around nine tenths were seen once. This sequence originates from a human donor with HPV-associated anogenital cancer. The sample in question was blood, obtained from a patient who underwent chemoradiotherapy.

CDR3 DNA sequence: TGCAGTGCTAGAGAGGCGGAGCAGTTCTTC. Its protein is CSAREAEQFF. V usage is TRBV20-1 and J usage is TRBJ2-1; D remains ambiguous. There are 10 residues in the CDR3. The V end was cut by 0 bases, the J end by 10 bases, with 4 bases between. Germline V gene lookup returns CDR1 DFQATT and CDR2 SNEGSKA (reference sequence).